This TCR beta chain was obtained from a study of T cells in Graves' hyperthyroidism and ophthalmopathy. On the study more broadly: Sampling of peripheral blood happened at initial diagnosis, prior to any treatment.

Trimming shortened V by 6 bases and J by 3 bases, and 5 bases separated the two germline ends. The CDR3 totals 12 residues. This clonotype has only a few counts. Its antigen is currently unknown. Subjects aged 18 to 65 presented with newly diagnosed hyperthyroidism of less than 2 months' duration. Whole-study results and caveats: Model output signaled ophthalmopathy a median around 5.9 months ahead of onset. Patients with ophthalmopathy were separated from those with stable hyperthyroidism by a 13 V-J model.

What was amplified from RNA transcripts were TCR beta CDR3 regions. HTBI primers drove first-round RT-PCR of the TCR CDR3. One entry per CDR3 protein results from TCRdb running MiXCR on the multiplex PCR reads. Seen here are roughly 630,000 distinct CDR3 sequences, about 15% observed once, and the top ten hold approximately 7.4%. This TCR was sampled from a woman younger than 45 with Graves' hyperthyroidism. The sample consisted of blood. This chain links TRBV12-3 or TRBV12-4 with TRBJ2-2, with D perhaps TRBD1 or TRBD2 (5 bases each). CDR3 amino acids: CASRGDTGELFF. CDR3 in DNA: TGTGCCAGCAGGGGGGACACCGGGGAGCTGTTTTTT.